This entry lists 28 T cell receptor beta chains sequenced from one sample in a study of CD8+ T cells in alopecia areata. Sequencing relied on a cDNA template that was reverse transcribed from extracted RNA. TCRdb's copy holds only in-frame clones and misses some; the assay was immunoSEQ multiplex PCR. The table shows 140,000 to 150,000 clones, with approximately 50% occurring only once. Sample: CD4+ T cells sorted from blood, taken at week 0. All receptors derive from a human donor with alopecia areata.

This chain uses TRBV5-1 with TRBJ2-2; weak D call: TRBD2 (6 bases). CDR1 SGHRS and CDR2 YFSETQ come from the germline V gene. The V gene lost 1 base and the J gene lost 3 bases, with 10 bases spanning the gap. The CDR3 is 15 residues long. The CDR3 loop reads CASSLRGDYTGELFF. The CDR3 nucleotides read TGCGCCAGCAGCTTGAGAGGGGACTACACCGGGGAGCTGTTTTTT.

Remarks on this clone: Sequence at one end of the junction differs from germline and may be a read error. The chain uses TRBV9 and TRBJ2-7, with 8 bases identical to TRBD2. The CDR3 has 15 amino acids. Looked up from germline, CDR1 is SGDLS and CDR2 is YYNGEE. CDR3 sequence: CASSATSVPTYGQYF. CDR3 nucleotide sequence: TGTGCCAGCAGCGCGACTAGCGTTCCAACTTACGGGCAGTACTTC.

The CDR3 sequence is CASSASWVHGYTF. In DNA, the CDR3 is TGTGCCAGCAGTGCTAGCTGGGTGCATGGCTACACCTTC. The chain uses TRBV6-1 and TRBJ1-2; D remains ambiguous. The germline V and J ends were trimmed by 4 bases and 6 bases, with 12 bases remaining between them. Germline CDR1 is MNHNS and CDR2 is SASEGT. The CDR3 is 13 amino acids.

The rearrangement joins TRBV30 to TRBJ2-3; unclear D gene. Trimming left V 0 bases short and J 8 bases short, with 15 bases between. CDR3 length equals 14 residues. CDR1 and CDR2 from the germline V gene are GTSNPN and SVGIG (reference sequence). As DNA, the CDR3 is TGTGCCTGGAGTGTTAGGAATAATAAGGGTACGCAGTATTTT. Residues: CAWSVRNNKGTQYF.

The J gene is TRBJ2-7, the V gene TRBV18; a possible D gene is TRBD1 (6 bases). This CDR3 region has 13 residues. Between the trimmed V and J ends, which lost 6 bases and 7 bases, there was a span of 16 bases. Germline values: CDR1 KGHSH, CDR2 LQKENI. CDR3 in DNA: TGTGCCAGCTCTTCAAAACAGGGTGAAGAGCAGTACTTC. Encoded protein: CASSSKQGEEQYF.

This clone was counted only a few times. The rearrangement links TRBV23-1 to TRBJ1-5; D is ambiguous. TRBV23-1 qualifies as an ORF whose function is uncertain. V was clipped by 1 base and J by 10 bases, with 11 bases between them. This CDR3 region has 13 residues. This CDR3 is CASSQFWREPQHF. The CDR3 DNA is TGCGCCAGCAGTCAATTCTGGCGAGAACCCCAGCATTTT.

This clone was picked up a small number of times. The chain uses TRBV12-5 and TRBJ2-1; D gene ambiguous. Germline V lookup: CDR1 LGHNT, CDR2 FRNRAP. The CDR3 length is 16 residues. Trimming took 4 bases from V and 2 from J, leaving 15 bases between them. This chain's CDR3 is CASGSARITTYNEQFF. CDR3 nucleotide sequence: TGTGCTAGTGGTTCAGCACGAATCACAACCTACAATGAGCAGTTCTTC.

V gene TRBV7-2 combines with J gene TRBJ2-7; 7 bases fit TRBD1. Germline loops: CDR1 SGHTA, CDR2 FQGNSA. J was trimmed by 3 bases and V by 3 bases; bases with no gene match: 5. The CDR3 length is 14 residues. The CDR3 DNA is TGTGCCAGCAGCTTCGACCCAGGGGGCTACGAGCAGTACTTC. Translating it yields CASSFDPGGYEQYF. The whole variable domain, filled in from reference TRBV7-2 and TRBJ2-7, reads GAGVSQSPSNKVTEKGKDVELRCDPISGHTALYWYRQSLGQGLEFLIYFQGNSAPDKSGLPSDRFSAERTGGSVSTLTIQRTQQEDSAVYLCASSFDPGGYEQYFGPGTRLTVT.

The CDR3 DNA follows: TGTGCCTGGGAAAGGACAGGGTTCACCGGGGAGCTGTTTTTT. Amino acids: CAWERTGFTGELFF. The V and J genes are TRBV30 and TRBJ2-2; TRBD1 aligns across 8 bases. The CDR3 totals 14 residues. Germline V lookup: CDR1 GTSNPN, CDR2 SVGIG (reference sequence). The junction had 6 bases not matched to a gene; V was cut back by 5 bases and J by 4 bases.

The chain is built from TRBV7-9 and TRBJ2-7; D ambiguous. There are 11 residues in the CDR3. CDR1 and CDR2 from the germline V gene are SEHNR and FQNEAQ (reference sequence). V lost 4 bases and J lost 7, with 8 bases in between. Here the CDR3 reads CASSSASEQYF. The CDR3, as DNA: TGTGCCAGCAGCTCAGCATCGGAGCAGTACTTC.

The J gene is TRBJ2-6, the V gene TRBV4-1, with D perhaps matching TRBD1 (6 bases). With 3 bases removed from V and 4 bases from J, the gap between germline ends came to 16 bases. The germline V gene has CDR1 MGHRA and CDR2 YSYEKL. This CDR3 contains 17 residues. The CDR3 loop reads CASSQGLTGNGANVLTF. The CDR3 DNA sequence: TGCGCCAGCAGCCAGGGCCTCACAGGGAACGGGGCCAACGTCCTGACTTTC.

The CDR3 region is CSVEGQDGNGYGYTF. The CDR3, as DNA: TGCAGCGTAGAGGGACAGGATGGTAATGGCTATGGCTACACCTTC. The chain is built from TRBV29-1 and TRBJ1-2; 8 positions agree with TRBD1. Losses at the gene ends were 6 bases for V and 4 bases for J; bases not matched to a gene: 13. From germline, CDR1 is SQVTM and CDR2 ANQGSEA. This CDR3 region has 15 residues.

This chain connects TRBV30 to TRBJ1-2; possibly TRBD1 for D (6 bases). CDR3 length: 14 amino acids. Trimming left V 0 bases short and J 4 bases short, with 12 bases between. Germline lookup yields CDR1 GTSNPN and CDR2 SVGIG (reference sequence). This CDR3 is CAWSVRGGPYGYTF. In DNA, the CDR3 is TGTGCCTGGAGTGTACGGGGGGGCCCCTATGGCTACACCTTC.

This rearrangement joins TRBV6-1 to TRBJ2-3, with D possibly TRBD1 on 6 matching bases. CDR1 and CDR2 (germline): MNHNS, SASEGT. Between the trimmed V and J ends, which lost 8 bases and 5 bases, there was a span of 14 bases. CDR3 length: 13 amino acids. The CDR3 spells CASGAGAGDTQYF. The CDR3 DNA reads as TGTGCCAGCGGAGCAGGGGCCGGAGATACGCAGTATTTT.

J is TRBJ1-2 and V is TRBV13, with a weak D call TRBD1 (6 bases). The V gene lost 5 bases and the J gene lost 3 bases, with 16 bases spanning the gap. Germline assignment: CDR1 PRHDT and CDR2 FYEKMQ (reference sequence). This CDR3 region has 15 residues. CDR3 sequence: CASSIAGGPHYGYTF. DNA of the CDR3: TGTGCCAGCAGCATCGCGGGGGGGCCCCACTATGGCTACACCTTC.

The chain couples TRBV7-2 to TRBJ2-1, with 9 bases fitting TRBD2. Per the germline V gene, CDR1 is SGHTA and CDR2 is FQGNSA. V shed 6 bases, J shed 10 bases, and the junction held 10 bases outside the gene matches. This CDR3 comprises 14 residues. The CDR3 sequence is CASRDSGRLGEQFF. The CDR3 region has the DNA TGTGCCAGCAGGGACAGCGGGAGGCTCGGGGAGCAGTTCTTC. The whole variable domain, remainder taken from reference TRBV7-2 and TRBJ2-1, is GAGVSQSPSNKVTEKGKDVELRCDPISGHTALYWYRQSLGQGLEFLIYFQGNSAPDKSGLPSDRFSAERTGGSVSTLTIQRTQQEDSAVYLCASRDSGRLGEQFFGPGTRLTVL.

This clone was detected only a few times. J is TRBJ2-7 and V is TRBV7-2; unclear D gene. Germline lookup yields CDR1 SGHTA and CDR2 FQGNSA. Trimming took 2 bases from V and 1 from J, leaving 3 bases between them. The CDR3 extends over 12 amino acids. The CDR3 loop is CASSLFSYEQYF. CDR3 nucleotide sequence: TGTGCCAGCAGCTTATTTTCCTACGAGCAGTACTTC.

The chain carries TRBV5-4 and TRBJ2-2; 10 positions agree with TRBD2. The V gene's germline CDR1 is SGHNT and CDR2 YYREEE (reference sequence). The CDR3 is 17 amino acids. The J segment lost 0 bases and the V segment lost 2 bases, leaving 4 bases of the junction unmatched. The CDR3 DNA is TGTGCCAGCAGCTTTTCTAGCGGGAGAGCGAACACCGGGGAGCTGTTTTTT. Its protein is CASSFSSGRANTGELFF.

J is TRBJ2-1 and V is TRBV7-9; D assignment may be TRBD1 or TRBD2 (6 bases each). The germline V gene has CDR1 SEHNR and CDR2 FQNEAQ (reference sequence). The CDR3 runs to 16 residues. Trimming shortened V by 4 bases and J by 1 base, and 14 bases separated the two germline ends. The CDR3 spells CASSSVGGRSYNEQFF. CDR3 DNA: TGTGCCAGCAGCTCTGTCGGGGGCCGTTCCTACAATGAGCAGTTCTTC.

The chain joins TRBV23-1 to TRBJ1-2, with 7 nucleotides matching TRBD1. TRBV23-1 carries the ORF label, with uncertain function. The CDR3 is made up of 13 amino acids. V lost 6 bases and J lost 4; bases outside the gene matches: 5. The CDR3 is CASRAGQSYGYTF. CDR3 DNA: TGCGCCAGCAGGGCGGGACAGAGCTATGGCTACACCTTC.

The CDR3 sequence is CASSQDLAFTYEQYF. Here the CDR3 DNA reads TGTGCCAGCAGCCAAGACCTGGCTTTCACCTACGAGCAGTACTTC. The chain has TRBV4-2 and TRBJ2-7; D unclear. The germline CDR1 and CDR2 sequences are LGHNA and YNFKEQ. The CDR3 has 15 amino acids. The V end lost 0 bases, the J end lost 2 bases, and 11 bases lay between the germline ends.

The chain combines TRBV29-1 with TRBJ2-1; 10 positions match TRBD1. The CDR3 is made up of 15 amino acids. V gave up 7 bases and J gave up 3 bases; unmatched junction bases: 9. Per the germline V gene, CDR1 is SQVTM and CDR2 is ANQGSEA. The CDR3 here is CSAPQGTGDYNEQFF. CDR3 sequence (DNA): TGCAGCGCCCCACAGGGGACAGGGGACTACAATGAGCAGTTCTTC.

This chain joins TRBV6-5 and TRBJ2-1; 7 nucleotides match TRBD1. With V trimmed by 0 bases and J by 7 bases, 0 bases remained unmatched. This CDR3 contains 13 residues. Germline CDR1 is MNHEY and CDR2 is SVGAGI. CDR3 protein: CASSYSGQNEQFF. The CDR3 region has the DNA TGTGCCAGCAGTTACTCGGGACAGAATGAGCAGTTCTTC.

This clone has a count of ten or more. The chain carries TRBV4-1 and TRBJ1-2; D perhaps matches TRBD1 (5 bases). The V end lost 3 bases, the J end lost 8 bases, and 13 bases lay between the germline ends. Germline CDR1 is MGHRA and CDR2 is YSYEKL. This CDR3 is 13 amino acids long. The CDR3 sequence: CASSQNRWGGYTF. Here the CDR3 DNA reads TGCGCCAGCAGCCAGAACAGGTGGGGAGGCTACACCTTC.

This clone has only a few counts. The chain joins TRBV2 to TRBJ2-5; D gene ambiguous. The ends were cut back, 9 bases at V and 3 bases at J, with 5 bases in the middle. The germline gives CDR1 SNHLY, CDR2 FYNNEI. This CDR3 spans 10 amino acids. The CDR3 here is CARGKETQYF. The CDR3 DNA reads TGTGCCAGGGGCAAAGAGACCCAGTACTTC.

This clone was seen a few times. The V gene is TRBV29-1, the J gene TRBJ2-7; 9 positions agree with TRBD2. The CDR3 spans 14 residues. In germline, CDR1 is SQVTM, CDR2 ANQGSEA. Trimming at V came to 1 base and at J to 4 bases, leaving 5 bases not matched to a gene. In DNA, the CDR3 is TGCAGCGTTGAAGTCGGACTAGCGAATTACGAGCAGTACTTC. This translates into CSVEVGLANYEQYF.

The rearrangement joins TRBV7-2 to TRBJ1-1; D unclear. V lost 5 bases, J lost 7 bases, and 11 bases lay in between. The germline CDR1 and CDR2 sequences are SGHTA and FQGNSA. The CDR3 is 12 residues long. CDR3: CASSGSAIEAFF. CDR3 in DNA: TGTGCCAGCAGCGGGAGTGCCATTGAAGCTTTCTTT.

This clone was observed a handful of times. The rearrangement links TRBV18 to TRBJ2-7; TRBD1 is a possible D gene (5 bases). Trimming left V 4 bases short and J 4 bases short, with 14 bases between. CDR3 length: 14 residues. Germline CDR1 reads KGHSH; CDR2 reads LQKENI. CDR3 loop: CASSLRVTDYEQYF. In DNA form, the CDR3 reads TGTGCCAGCTCACTCAGGGTTACTGATTACGAGCAGTACTTC.